The source of this T cell receptor beta chain is a study of blood T cell repertoires in COVID-19. Germline-derived CDR1 and CDR2 are MNHEY and SVGAGI. This CDR3 has 14 amino acids. The V end was cut by 6 bases, the J end by 9 bases, with 19 bases between. Measured with immunoSEQ multiplex PCR; TCRdb has only the in-frame clones, and not every one. The profile covers over 200,000 clones, with about nine tenths appearing a single time and over 2% taken by the ten largest. The origin of this receptor is a man aged 25-45 years who had recovered from COVID-19. The sample consisted of peripheral blood. This chain joins TRBV6-5 and TRBJ2-3; perhaps TRBD2 as D (6 bases). The chain's CDR3 is CASSQFLGGGTQYF. The CDR3 nucleotides read TGTGCCAGCAGCCAATTCCTCGGTGGAGGGACGCAGTATTTT.